A single sample gave rise to the 30 T cell receptor beta chains below, sequenced in a study of identical twins. TCRdb re-analysed the 5' RACE reads in MiXCR, keeping a single row per CDR3 protein. The sample lists 400,000 or so distinct CDR3 sequences, roughly 9% seen once, with approximately 8.9% in the top ten. Sequencing was done on a sample of naive T cells sorted from blood. Source of these receptors: a woman between 45 and 60 years old in good health.

Notes on this clonotype: The CDR3 end shows no conserved phenylalanine or tryptophan, and so a read error is likely. This chain joins TRBV20-1 and TRBJ2-1, with a weak D call TRBD2 (5 bases). The CDR3 has 18 residues. The V end was cut by 0 bases, the J end by 0 bases, with 18 bases between. Germline lookup yields CDR1 DFQATT and CDR2 SNEGSKA (reference sequence). CDR3 coding DNA: TGCAGTGCTAGAGATCTTAGTCGTTGGGAGTCCTCCTACAATGAGCAGTTCCTC. Amino acids: CSARDLSRWESSYNEQFL.

This clonotype was seen many times. V gene TRBV5-5 combines with J gene TRBJ2-7; D is perhaps TRBD1 (5 bases). V was cut by 0 bases and J by 5 bases, with 12 bases left in between. The CDR3 is made up of 14 amino acids. Germline loops: CDR1 SGHKS, CDR2 YYEKEE (reference sequence). Here the CDR3 reads CASSLAREGNEQYV. The CDR3 region has the DNA TGTGCCAGCAGCTTGGCCAGGGAAGGGAACGAGCAGTACGTC.

The V and J genes are TRBV5-1 and TRBJ2-1; tentatively, D is TRBD1 (6 bases). Between the trimmed V and J ends, which lost 4 bases and 6 bases, there was a span of 20 bases. CDR3 length: 16 residues. CDR1 SGHRS and CDR2 YFSETQ come from the germline V gene. CDR3 bases: TGCGCCAGCAGCCTTCTACAGGGTTCCTCGGGCAATGAGCAGTTCTTC. It specifies CASSLLQGSSGNEQFF.

This clonotype was recorded a few times. V is TRBV20-1 and J is TRBJ2-3; D uncertain. The CDR3 runs to 12 residues. Germline V gene lookup returns CDR1 DFQATT and CDR2 SNEGSKA (reference sequence). V lost 2 bases and J 6 bases, leaving 9 bases between the germline ends. Here the CDR3 DNA reads TGCAGTGCTAGACCCGAGGCCGATACGCAGTATTTT. Encoded protein: CSARPEADTQYF.

The sample holds a few counts of this clonotype. The chain has TRBV4-2 and TRBJ2-3; 8 bases line up with TRBD2. Germline-derived CDR1 and CDR2 are LGHNA and YNFKEQ. The CDR3 covers 16 residues. V dropped 0 bases and J dropped 4; count of bases not matched to a gene: 6. CDR3 nucleotide sequence: TGTGCCAGCAGCCAAGAAAGCGGGAGACCCCCAGATACGCAGTATTTT. It specifies CASSQESGRPPDTQYF.

The V and J genes are TRBV14 and TRBJ2-5; no firm D call. CDR3 length: 15 amino acids. Trimming took off 0 bases at V and 5 bases at J, with 13 bases between the two ends. The germline V gene has CDR1 SGHDN and CDR2 FVKESK. The CDR3 coding sequence is TGTGCCAGCAGCCAAGATCTTACCCGTGGGGAGACCCAGTACTTC. It encodes CASSQDLTRGETQYF.

This chain links TRBV5-8 with TRBJ2-1; 12 bases fit TRBD2. Trimming cost V 6 bases and J 9 bases; bases outside gene matches: 16. Germline CDR1 and CDR2: SGHTS and YDEGEE. The CDR3 length is 17 residues. CDR3 DNA sequence: TGTGCCAGCACATCCAACCTTAGGACTAGCGGGACTTCTGAGCAGTTCTTC. It yields the protein CASTSNLRTSGTSEQFF.

This clonotype came up a few times. DNA for the CDR3: TGTGCCAGCAGCGTAGGACAGGGTCGGTCCTACGAGCAGTACTTC. Protein product: CASSVGQGRSYEQYF. The J gene is TRBJ2-7, the V gene TRBV9; 7 nucleotides agree with TRBD1. The V gene's germline CDR1 is SGDLS and CDR2 YYNGEE. Trimming at V came to 0 bases and at J to 1 base, leaving 4 bases not matched to a gene. The CDR3 is 15 amino acids.

This clonotype has ten or more counts. This chain links TRBV12-3 or TRBV12-4 with TRBJ1-4; D is undetermined. The V gene lost 5 bases and the J gene lost 10 bases, with 14 bases spanning the gap. The CDR3 covers 13 residues. The chain's CDR3 is CASSPPGVPKLFF. DNA of the CDR3: TGTGCCAGCAGTCCTCCCGGGGTCCCAAAACTGTTTTTT.

This clonotype was seen a few times. The chain recombines TRBV5-1 with TRBJ2-1; 9 positions agree with TRBD2. Germline V gene data show CDR1 as SGHRS and CDR2 as YFSETQ. V was clipped by 4 bases and J by 8 bases; unmatched bases: 10. CDR3 length: 15 residues. CDR3 DNA sequence: TGCGCCAGCAGCCCGCGCGAGCGGGAGGACCATGAGCAGTTCTTC. Its translation is CASSPREREDHEQFF.

The CDR3 is CATSDLRASGSMPNEQFF. In DNA, the CDR3 is TGTGCCACCAGTGATTTACGGGCTAGCGGGAGTATGCCCAATGAGCAGTTCTTC. The chain uses TRBV24-1 and TRBJ2-1; 10 bases fit TRBD2. The J segment lost 6 bases and the V segment lost 1 base, leaving 11 bases of the junction unmatched. CDR3 size: 18 residues. Germline V lookup: CDR1 KGHDR, CDR2 SFDVKD.

This chain connects TRBV24-1 to TRBJ2-1; TRBD1 or TRBD2 may be the D gene (5 bases each). This CDR3 is built from 17 residues. From germline, CDR1 is KGHDR and CDR2 SFDVKD. The ends were cut back, 1 base at V and 8 bases at J, with 20 bases in the middle. DNA for the CDR3: TGTGCCACCAGTGATTTTATCAGAGGGGTAAATGTCGATGAGCAGTTCTTC. This translates into CATSDFIRGVNVDEQFF.

This clonotype was seen many times. The rearrangement links TRBV20-1 to TRBJ2-3, with a weak D call TRBD1 (5 bases). V dropped 3 bases and J dropped 0 bases, with 10 bases sitting between them. CDR1 is DFQATT, CDR2 SNEGSKA, per germline (reference sequence). The CDR3 runs to 14 residues. The CDR3 region is CSASGSGSTDTQYF. DNA of the CDR3: TGCAGTGCTAGCGGGTCAGGGAGCACAGATACGCAGTATTTT.

In this sample, this clonotype turned up a few times. This chain joins TRBV4-2 and TRBJ2-1, with 10 bases matching TRBD2. V trimming: 4 bases; J trimming: 6 bases; junction bases outside the gene matches: 6. The CDR3 is 15 amino acids. Germline CDR1 LGHNA, CDR2 YNFKEQ. The CDR3 loop reads CASSPRTSGLNEQFF. CDR3 nucleotides: TGTGCCAGCAGCCCCCGGACTAGCGGCCTCAATGAGCAGTTCTTC.

V is TRBV18 and J is TRBJ2-3, with D possibly matching TRBD2 (6 bases). The V gene's germline CDR1 is KGHSH and CDR2 LQKENI. The V end was cut by 0 bases, the J end by 1 base, with 8 bases between. This CDR3 has 15 residues. This chain's CDR3 is CASSPPTGGTDTQYF. The DNA for the CDR3 is TGTGCCAGCTCACCACCGACGGGAGGCACAGATACGCAGTATTTT.

This clonotype was recorded many times. The V call is TRBV20-1, the J call TRBJ2-3; D remains unclear. CDR1 is DFQATT and CDR2 is SNEGSKA in the germline V gene (reference sequence). The CDR3 is 14 residues long. With 1 base removed from V and 3 bases from J, the gap between germline ends came to 11 bases. Here the CDR3 reads CSARAESATDTQYF. Here the CDR3 DNA reads TGCAGTGCTAGAGCGGAGAGCGCGACAGATACGCAGTATTTT.

This clonotype was recorded many times. The V call is TRBV12-3 or TRBV12-4, the J call TRBJ2-1; D is unresolved. The CDR3 spans 14 residues. V shed 4 bases and J shed 8 bases, with 15 bases lying between them. Here the CDR3 reads CASSSYRPNHEQFF. DNA for the CDR3: TGTGCCAGCAGTTCATACCGACCAAACCATGAGCAGTTCTTC.

The chain uses TRBV5-1 and TRBJ2-2; D may be TRBD1 (6 bases). Per germline, CDR1 SGHRS and CDR2 YFSETQ. Trimming cost V 6 bases and J 5 bases, with 14 bases left between them. This CDR3 region has 14 residues. The CDR3 region is CASNPGQGTGELFF. The CDR3 nucleotides are TGCGCCAGCAACCCGGGACAAGGGACCGGGGAGCTGTTTTTT.

This clonotype showed up just once. Because it lacks the conserved phenylalanine or tryptophan at the end, this CDR3 is likely a read error. The chain joins TRBV20-1 to TRBJ2-3; 10 nucleotides align to TRBD2. CDR1 and CDR2 from the germline V gene are DFQATT and SNEGSKA (reference sequence). V was clipped by 1 base and J by 4 bases; unmatched bases: 8. This CDR3 spans 16 amino acids. CDR3 residues: CSARGESGRAPDTQYL. CDR3 nucleotides: TGCAGTGCTAGAGGGGAGAGCGGGAGGGCCCCAGATACGCAGTATCTT.

The chain combines TRBV10-3 with TRBJ2-3; a possible D gene is TRBD2 (6 bases). The CDR3 runs to 16 residues. Trimming shortened V by 6 bases and J by 4 bases, and 20 bases separated the two germline ends. The germline gives CDR1 ENHRY, CDR2 SYGVKD. The CDR3 sequence is CAISTPGLAGPDTQYF. The CDR3 nucleotides read TGTGCCATCAGCACCCCGGGACTCGCTGGACCAGATACGCAGTATTTT.

In its sample, this clonotype was seen a few times. The chain links TRBV18 to TRBJ2-7, with D unresolved. Germline CDR1 KGHSH, CDR2 LQKENI. The CDR3 runs to 13 residues. With 3 bases removed from V and 4 bases from J, the gap between germline ends came to 10 bases. CDR3 DNA: TGTGCCAGCTCACCGAGGAGAGAGTACGAGCAGTACTTC. The encoded protein is CASSPRREYEQYF.

This clonotype was detected ten times or more. The gene calls are TRBV10-3 and TRBJ2-6, with TRBD1 matching over 9 bases. V lost 11 bases to trimming and J lost 2 bases; unmatched junction nucleotides: 13. The V gene's germline CDR1 is ENHRY and CDR2 SYGVKD. This CDR3 comprises 17 residues. The CDR3 protein is CAHSGGQGWPGANVLTF. The CDR3 region has the DNA TGTGCCCATAGTGGCGGACAGGGGTGGCCTGGGGCCAACGTCCTGACTTTC.

This clonotype was detected ten times or more. The chain links TRBV2 to TRBJ1-5; a possible D gene is TRBD1 (5 bases). The length of the CDR3 is 10 residues. From germline, CDR1 is SNHLY and CDR2 FYNNEI. The ends were cut back, 8 bases at V and 7 bases at J, with 6 bases in the middle. The CDR3 DNA is TGTGCCAGCGGGGGGCAGCCCCAGCATTTT. Protein product: CASGGQPQHF.

This clonotype has just a few counts. This CDR3 reads CASSEALWGDTQYF. The CDR3 DNA follows: TGTGCCAGCAGTGAAGCGCTTTGGGGAGATACGCAGTATTTT. The chain joins TRBV2 to TRBJ2-3; D is uncertain. Germline V gene sequence: CDR1 SNHLY, CDR2 FYNNEI. Deletions cut 0 bases from V and 5 bases from J, with 9 bases between. CDR3 size: 14 residues.

This chain joins TRBV27 and TRBJ2-7; tentative D call: TRBD1 (6 bases). V lost 0 bases to trimming and J lost 3 bases, with 9 bases between them. The germline gives CDR1 MNHEY, CDR2 SMNVEV (reference sequence). The CDR3 contains 14 residues. The CDR3, as DNA: TGTGCCAGCAGTTTATCGGGGACACACTACGAGCAGTACTTC. This translates into CASSLSGTHYEQYF.

CDR3 in amino acids: CSARDQVELAGGHEQYF. CDR3 sequence (DNA): TGCAGTGCTAGAGATCAGGTGGAACTAGCGGGAGGCCACGAGCAGTACTTC. The chain uses TRBV20-1 and TRBJ2-7, with 12 bases identical to TRBD2. The V gene's germline CDR1 is DFQATT and CDR2 SNEGSKA (reference sequence). The V and J ends lost 0 bases and 5 bases, in that order; junction bases with no gene match: 11. The CDR3 extends over 17 amino acids.

This sequence joins TRBV20-1 and TRBJ1-2, with 8 nucleotides matching TRBD1. The CDR3 loop spans 13 amino acids. Unmatched junction bases numbered 5, after V lost 3 bases and J lost 5 bases. The germline V gene encodes CDR1 DFQATT and CDR2 SNEGSKA (reference sequence). CDR3 bases: TGCAGTGCTAGTTGGACAGGGAGGTATGGCTACACCTTC. Translated, it gives CSASWTGRYGYTF.

This clonotype has a handful of counts. The chain is built from TRBV20-1 and TRBJ1-5; the D is unclear. The CDR3 contains 13 residues. Trimming left V 0 bases short and J 6 bases short, with 9 bases between. Germline V CDR1 and CDR2: DFQATT, SNEGSKA (reference sequence). CDR3 protein: CSAREGRVQPQHF. The DNA of the CDR3 is TGCAGTGCTAGAGAGGGGAGGGTTCAGCCCCAGCATTTT.

The V and J genes are TRBV12-3 or TRBV12-4 and TRBJ2-7; 7 positions match TRBD1. CDR3 length: 12 residues. V shed 4 bases and J 3 bases; nucleotides not matched to a gene: 0. The CDR3 here is CASSWDSYEQYF. The CDR3 DNA is TGTGCCAGCAGTTGGGACAGCTACGAGCAGTACTTC.

This clonotype has more than one count but fewer than ten. J is TRBJ2-5 and V is TRBV29-1; 7 bases map to TRBD2. The J segment lost 2 bases and the V segment lost 8 bases, leaving 8 bases of the junction unmatched. The length of the CDR3 is 13 residues. The germline gives CDR1 SQVTM, CDR2 ANQGSEA. This CDR3 reads CSLGTSVQETQYF. CDR3 in DNA: TGCAGCTTGGGAACTAGCGTTCAAGAGACCCAGTACTTC.